A single sample gave rise to the 29 T cell receptor beta chains below, sequenced in a study of blood T cell repertoires in COVID-19. Using immunoSEQ multiplex PCR, the repertoire was profiled, and TCRdb retains in-frame clones only, with some absent. The table includes more than 20,000 clones, 75% to 90% detected once. The sequencing sample was made of peripheral blood. The receptors stem from a human donor in a cohort sampled during active COVID-19.

This chain uses TRBV7-2 with TRBJ1-1; D not resolved. CDR3 length: 12 amino acids. Per germline, CDR1 SGHTA and CDR2 FQGNSA. Trimming shortened V by 8 bases and J by 2 bases, and 9 bases separated the two germline ends. The CDR3 spells CASGDTNTEAFF. DNA of the CDR3: TGTGCCAGCGGCGACACTAACACTGAAGCTTTCTTT.

The J gene is TRBJ2-5, the V gene TRBV2; tentative D call: TRBD2 (6 bases). Germline V gene data show CDR1 as SNHLY and CDR2 as FYNNEI. V gave up 6 bases and J gave up 4 bases, with 15 bases separating them. CDR3 length: 14 residues. In DNA, the CDR3 is TGTGCCAGCAGGATAGGCGGGGCCCCAGAGACCCAGTACTTC. Its translation: CASRIGGAPETQYF.

This chain links TRBV25-1 with TRBJ2-2; possibly TRBD2 for D (5 bases). The V end was cut by 6 bases, the J end by 6 bases, with 17 bases between. This CDR3 comprises 15 residues. The germline V gene has CDR1 MGHDK and CDR2 SYGVNS. The CDR3 sequence is CASSLEGYGSGELFF. The DNA for the CDR3 is TGTGCCAGCAGCTTAGAGGGATATGGTTCCGGGGAGCTGTTTTTT.

This chain connects TRBV19 to TRBJ2-7, with 8 nucleotides matching TRBD1. The germline gives CDR1 LNHDA, CDR2 SQIVND (reference sequence). The length of the CDR3 is 15 residues. V lost 5 bases and J lost 4; bases outside the gene matches: 10. The CDR3 DNA follows: TGTGCCAGTAGTCAACCGGGACAGGTATTTTACGAGCAGTACTTC. Protein: CASSQPGQVFYEQYF.

This clone was observed a single time. The chain has TRBV6-5 and TRBJ1-2; D not certain. Germline loops: CDR1 MNHEY, CDR2 SVGAGI. The ends were cut back, 0 bases at V and 4 bases at J, with 6 bases in the middle. The length of the CDR3 is 13 residues. The CDR3 reads CASSYSERYGYTF. Here the CDR3 DNA reads TGTGCCAGCAGTTACTCAGAGCGCTATGGCTACACCTTC.

The CDR3 DNA reads TGTGCCAGCAGAGCCAGCGGGGGATTTTCCTACGAGCAGTACTTC. Encoded protein: CASRASGGFSYEQYF. The gene calls are TRBV3-1 (or the pseudogene TRBV3-2) and TRBJ2-7; the match to TRBD2 covers 8 bases. Germline V gene data show CDR1 as LGHDT and CDR2 as YNNKEL (reference sequence). This CDR3 spans 15 amino acids. V dropped 6 bases and J dropped 1; count of bases not matched to a gene: 8.

This clone was counted between two and nine times. V is TRBV6-2 or TRBV6-3 and J is TRBJ1-6, with a possible D match to TRBD1 (5 bases). This CDR3 contains 17 residues. Trimming shortened V by 6 bases and J by 0 bases, and 15 bases separated the two germline ends. Germline lookup yields CDR1 MNHEY and CDR2 SVGEGT. The DNA for the CDR3 is TGTGCCAGCAGCCCTCGGCCAGGGTTCTCCTATAATTCACCCCTCCACTTT. The encoded protein is CASSPRPGFSYNSPLHF.

The V and J genes are TRBV23-1 and TRBJ2-1, with 7 bases matching TRBD1. TRBV23-1 is classed as an ORF, of uncertain function. V lost 2 bases to trimming and J lost 3 bases; unmatched junction nucleotides: 4. CDR3 length: 15 amino acids. CDR3 DNA: TGCGCCAGCAGTCAAATGGCAGGGGGCTACAATGAGCAGTTCTTC. Translated, it gives CASSQMAGGYNEQFF.

The chain carries TRBV28 and TRBJ2-7, with 9 bases identical to TRBD2. Trimming took 5 bases from V and 9 from J; bases not matched to a gene: 14. CDR1 and CDR2 from the germline V gene are MDHEN and SYDVKM. The length of the CDR3 is 15 residues. CDR3 protein: CASSVNFKAGGTQYF. CDR3 in DNA: TGTGCCAGCAGTGTCAATTTCAAAGCGGGAGGAACGCAGTACTTC.

The rearrangement uses TRBV30 and TRBJ1-2, with D uncertain. Trimming took off 3 bases at V and 4 bases at J, with 9 bases between the two ends. The germline CDR1 and CDR2 sequences are GTSNPN and SVGIG (reference sequence). The CDR3 extends over 12 amino acids. The CDR3 loop is CAWRSEIYGYTF. Written as DNA, the CDR3 is TGTGCCTGGAGGTCAGAAATCTATGGCTACACCTTC.

This clone has only one observation. The J gene is TRBJ2-3, the V gene TRBV2; 10 nucleotides align to TRBD2. Per germline, CDR1 SNHLY and CDR2 FYNNEI. With 5 bases clipped from V and 0 bases from J, the junction kept 5 bases outside the gene matches. The CDR3 is 16 amino acids. The CDR3 bases are TGTGCCAGCAGTTCCCGACTAGCGGGTAGCACAGATACGCAGTATTTT. Its protein is CASSSRLAGSTDTQYF.

The V and J genes are TRBV11-1 and TRBJ1-5; D unclear. The CDR3 runs to 12 residues. V was trimmed by 5 bases and J by 9 bases, leaving 11 bases between them. Germline V lookup: CDR1 SGHAT, CDR2 FQDESV (reference sequence). CDR3 residues: CASSLSGLPQHF. CDR3 coding DNA: TGTGCCAGCAGCCTGAGCGGATTGCCCCAGCATTTT.

The chain uses TRBV12-3 or TRBV12-4 and TRBJ2-5; possibly TRBD2 for D (7 bases). Trimming pared 6 bases from V and 5 bases from J, leaving 13 bases between. The CDR3 loop spans 13 amino acids. CDR3 in amino acids: CASSPGGRETQYF. The CDR3 region has the DNA TGTGCCAGCAGCCCGGGGGGCCGGGAGACCCAGTACTTC.

With regard to this clone: Other DNA sequences of this sample code for an identical CDR3. The CDR3 nucleotides read TGTGCCAGCTCACCAGGCAGGGGCAACACTGAAGCTTTCTTT. This codes for CASSPGRGNTEAFF. This chain uses TRBV18 with TRBJ1-1, with D tentatively TRBD1 (6 bases). V lost 2 bases, J lost 2 bases, and 9 bases lay in between. This CDR3 contains 14 residues. CDR1 is KGHSH, CDR2 LQKENI, per germline.

This clone came up once. V and J are TRBV7-6 and TRBJ1-5, with a tentative D call TRBD1 (6 bases). Germline CDR1 is SGHVS and CDR2 is FNYEAQ. The CDR3 is made up of 14 amino acids. The ends were cut back, 1 base at V and 5 bases at J, with 9 bases in the middle. The CDR3 DNA is TGTGCCAGCAGCTTAGGGGCAGGGGATCAGCCCCAGCATTTT. Its translation is CASSLGAGDQPQHF. Full variable domain (remainder filled in from reference TRBV7-6 and TRBJ1-5): GAGVSQSPRYKVTKRGQDVALRCDPISGHVSLYWYRQALGQGPEFLTYFNYEAQQDKSGLPNDRFSAERPEGSISTLTIQRTEQRDSAMYRCASSLGAGDQPQHFGDGTRLSIL.

This chain uses TRBV7-8 with TRBJ2-7; possible D gene TRBD2, 5 bases. V was pared by 6 bases and J by 7 bases, with 10 bases between. Germline CDR1 reads SGHVS; CDR2 reads FQNEAQ. The CDR3 covers 11 residues. DNA of the CDR3: TGTGCCAGCAGGGGTCCGGGGGAGCAGTACTTC. Residues: CASRGPGEQYF.

This chain links TRBV5-1 with TRBJ2-1; TRBD2 is a possible D gene (6 bases). Trimming shortened V by 3 bases and J by 0 bases, and 10 bases separated the two germline ends. This CDR3 is built from 15 residues. Germline V CDR1 and CDR2: SGHRS, YFSETQ. CDR3 in DNA: TGCGCCAGCAGCTCGGGACTTAGCTCCTACAATGAGCAGTTCTTC. Encoded protein: CASSSGLSSYNEQFF.

The chain couples TRBV5-4 to TRBJ2-3; tentative D call: TRBD2 (5 bases). Looked up from germline, CDR1 is SGHNT and CDR2 is YYREEE (reference sequence). The ends were cut back, 2 bases at V and 2 bases at J, with 9 bases in the middle. The CDR3 loop spans 14 amino acids. CDR3 DNA: TGTGCCAGCAGCTTCGAGGGAAACACAGATACGCAGTATTTT. It specifies CASSFEGNTDTQYF.

V gene TRBV7-9 combines with J gene TRBJ2-1; TRBD2 matches 9 bases. The CDR3 spans 13 residues. Trimming at V came to 6 bases and at J to 6 bases, leaving 3 bases not matched to a gene. The germline gives CDR1 SEHNR, CDR2 FQNEAQ (reference sequence). The CDR3, as DNA: TGTGCCAGCAGGGGACTAGCTATCAATGAGCAGTTCTTC. Translated, it gives CASRGLAINEQFF.

This clone was recorded a few times. This chain connects TRBV10-3 to TRBJ1-1; 7 bases agree with TRBD1. The CDR3 is 12 residues long. Germline V CDR1 and CDR2: ENHRY, SYGVKD. Germline trimming cut 6 bases from V and 7 bases from J; bases unmatched to any gene: 5. The CDR3 is CAIRGQSHEAFF. The CDR3 DNA sequence: TGTGCCATCAGGGGACAGAGTCATGAAGCTTTCTTT.

This clone was picked up one time. The V gene is TRBV19, the J gene TRBJ2-6; perhaps TRBD2 as D (6 bases). Looked up from germline, CDR1 is LNHDA and CDR2 is SQIVND (reference sequence). The V end lost 0 bases, the J end lost 0 bases, and 15 bases lay between the germline ends. The CDR3 covers 19 residues. This CDR3 is CASSIDSDYRVSGANVLTF. Written as DNA, the CDR3 is TGTGCCAGTAGTATAGATTCGGACTATCGGGTCTCTGGGGCCAACGTCCTGACTTTC.

The V call is TRBV4-3, the J call TRBJ2-6; 8 nucleotides match TRBD2. V was clipped by 0 bases and J by 4 bases; unmatched bases: 2. Germline assignment: CDR1 LGHNA and CDR2 YSLEER. The CDR3 consists of 16 residues. CDR3 bases: TGCGCCAGCAGCCAAGATAGCGGGGCAGGGGCCAACGTCCTGACTTTC. Amino acid sequence: CASSQDSGAGANVLTF.

The V and J genes are TRBV10-3 and TRBJ2-2, with TRBD2 matching 11 bases. The CDR3 covers 14 residues. Germline CDR1 is ENHRY and CDR2 is SYGVKD. Trimming at V came to 7 bases and at J to 4 bases, leaving 2 bases not matched to a gene. CDR3 DNA: TGTGCCATCAAACTAGCGGGAGCCACCGGGGAGCTGTTTTTT. Translated, it gives CAIKLAGATGELFF.

This clone was picked up one time. This chain joins TRBV3-1 (or the pseudogene TRBV3-2) and TRBJ2-5, with 10 nucleotides matching TRBD1. Unmatched junction bases numbered 15, after V lost 3 bases and J lost 8 bases. CDR1 and CDR2 (germline): LGHDT, YNNKEL (reference sequence). The CDR3 has 17 residues. The CDR3, as DNA: TGTGCCAGCAGCCATAGGACAGGGGGGGCCTCAAGAGGAACCCAGTACTTC. Translation: CASSHRTGGASRGTQYF.

This chain uses TRBV2 with TRBJ1-5, with D perhaps TRBD1 (5 bases). The V gene lost 5 bases and the J gene lost 6 bases, with 17 bases spanning the gap. The CDR3 has 15 residues. Germline loops: CDR1 SNHLY, CDR2 FYNNEI. CDR3 sequence: CASSMGGFVGQPQHF. The CDR3 DNA follows: TGTGCCAGCAGTATGGGGGGATTCGTGGGTCAGCCCCAGCATTTT.

V and J are TRBV19 and TRBJ1-2; maybe TRBD1 (5 bases). Germline V gene sequence: CDR1 LNHDA, CDR2 SQIVND (reference sequence). This CDR3 spans 15 amino acids. Trimming took 7 bases from V and 3 from J, leaving 18 bases between them. The CDR3 DNA reads as TGTGCCAGTAAAACTATCGGGGGTGGCGACTATGGCTACACCTTC. It codes for CASKTIGGGDYGYTF.

The V and J genes are TRBV7-9 and TRBJ2-1, with 15 bases lining up with TRBD2. Germline values: CDR1 SEHNR, CDR2 FQNEAQ (reference sequence). This CDR3 contains 15 residues. V lost 4 bases to trimming and J lost 9 bases; unmatched junction nucleotides: 4. The CDR3 DNA follows: TGTGCCAGCAGCTCCGGACTAGCGGGAGGGGGTGAGCAGTTCTTC. Amino acids: CASSSGLAGGGEQFF.

The chain is built from TRBV5-4 and TRBJ1-2; 7 positions agree with TRBD1. The germline CDR1 and CDR2 sequences are SGHNT and YYREEE (reference sequence). Losses at the gene ends were 3 bases for V and 3 bases for J; bases not matched to a gene: 8. This CDR3 comprises 15 residues. CDR3 amino acids: CASSSRQGAYYGYTF. CDR3 nucleotide sequence: TGTGCCAGCAGCTCACGACAGGGAGCCTACTATGGCTACACCTTC.

This sequence joins TRBV7-2 and TRBJ1-1; D call uncertain. Trimming cost V 1 base and J 3 bases, with 9 bases left between them. Per germline, CDR1 SGHTA and CDR2 FQGNSA. The CDR3 spans 14 residues. The CDR3 reads CASSLGVVDTEAFF. The CDR3 DNA reads TGTGCCAGCAGCTTAGGAGTCGTGGACACTGAAGCTTTCTTT.